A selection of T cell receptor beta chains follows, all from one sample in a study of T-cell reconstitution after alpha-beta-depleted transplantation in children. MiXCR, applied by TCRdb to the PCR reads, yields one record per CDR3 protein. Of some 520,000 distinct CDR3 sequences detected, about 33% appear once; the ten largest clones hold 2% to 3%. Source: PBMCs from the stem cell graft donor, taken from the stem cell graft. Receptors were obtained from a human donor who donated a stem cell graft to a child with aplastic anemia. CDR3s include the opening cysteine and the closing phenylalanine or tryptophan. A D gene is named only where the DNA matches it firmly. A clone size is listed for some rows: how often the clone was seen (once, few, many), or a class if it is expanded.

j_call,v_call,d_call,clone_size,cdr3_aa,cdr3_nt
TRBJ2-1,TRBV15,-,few,CATSRDRLDRNEQFF,TGTGCCACCAGCAGAGATCGACTAGATCGCAATGAGCAGTTCTTC
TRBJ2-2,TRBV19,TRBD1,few,CASRDSDTTGELFF,TGTGCCAGCAGGGACAGCGACACGACCGGGGAGCTGTTTTTT
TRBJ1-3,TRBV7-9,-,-,CASSPGPGSGRNTIYF,TGTGCCAGCAGCCCAGGGCCGGGCTCTGGAAGAAACACCATATATTTT
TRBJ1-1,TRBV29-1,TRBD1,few,CSVLTTGGRWTEAFF,TGCAGCGTTCTCACGACAGGGGGAAGATGGACTGAAGCTTTCTTT
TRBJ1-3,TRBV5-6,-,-,CASSLERDVSSGNTIYF,TGTGCCAGCAGCTTGGAGCGGGACGTGAGCTCTGGAAACACCATATATTTT
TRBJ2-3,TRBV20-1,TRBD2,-,CSAKISGRTDTQYF,TGCAGTGCGAAGATCAGCGGGAGAACAGATACGCAGTATTTT
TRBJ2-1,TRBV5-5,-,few,CASSLGGTPTHNEQFF,TGTGCCAGCAGCTTGGGGGGGACACCCACCCACAATGAGCAGTTCTTC
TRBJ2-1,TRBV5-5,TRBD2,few,CASSSTPSGSSYNEQFF,TGTGCCAGCAGCTCGACCCCCAGCGGGAGTTCCTACAATGAGCAGTTCTTC
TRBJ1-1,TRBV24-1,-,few,CATSAGGEGDTEAFF,TGTGCCACCAGTGCCGGGGGCGAAGGGGACACTGAAGCTTTCTTT
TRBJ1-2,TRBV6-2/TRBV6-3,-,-,CASSYSWRGAAYGYTF,TGTGCCAGCAGTTACAGTTGGAGGGGGGCCGCCTATGGCTACACCTTC
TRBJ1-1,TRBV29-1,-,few,CSVVPGLESTEAFF,TGCAGCGTTGTCCCGGGACTGGAGAGCACTGAAGCTTTCTTT
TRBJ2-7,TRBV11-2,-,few,CASSLGGAGRGEQYF,TGTGCCAGCAGCTTAGGGGGTGCGGGTAGGGGCGAGCAGTACTTC
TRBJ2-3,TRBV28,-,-,CASSPPGSRADTQYF,TGTGCCAGCAGTCCCCCGGGTTCACGGGCAGATACGCAGTATTTT
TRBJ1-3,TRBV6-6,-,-,CATGGQGRNTIYF,TGTGCCACCGGGGGGCAGGGCCGAAACACCATATATTTT
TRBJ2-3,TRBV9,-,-,CASSARGGRTDTQYF,TGTGCCAGCAGCGCCCGGGGCGGTCGCACAGATACGCAGTATTTT
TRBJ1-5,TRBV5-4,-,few,CASSLRLANF,TGTGCCAGCAGTCTACGGCTTGCAAATTTT
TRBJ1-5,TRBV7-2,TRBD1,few,CASSLGQGGSRQHF,TGTGCCAGCAGCCTGGGACAGGGGGGAAGTCGCCAGCATTTT
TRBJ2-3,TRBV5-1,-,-,CASRRDADTQYF,TGCGCCAGCAGACGAGACGCAGATACGCAGTATTTT
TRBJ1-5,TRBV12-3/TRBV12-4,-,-,CASSQDGFEPQHF,TGTGCCAGCAGTCAGGACGGTTTTGAGCCCCAGCATTTT
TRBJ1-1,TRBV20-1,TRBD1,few,CSARGTGEGQINTEAFF,TGCAGTGCTAGAGGCACCGGCGAGGGACAGATCAACACTGAAGCTTTCTTT
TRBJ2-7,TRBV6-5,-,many,CASSYRVSNEQYF,TGTGCCAGCAGTTACCGAGTGTCTAACGAGCAGTACTTC
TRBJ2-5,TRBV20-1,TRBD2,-,CSAHQLAGGLKTQYF,TGCAGTGCCCACCAACTAGCGGGAGGATTAAAGACCCAGTACTTC
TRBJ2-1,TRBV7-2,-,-,CASSFLQRNNEQFF,TGTGCCAGCAGCTTCTTACAGCGGAACAATGAGCAGTTCTTC
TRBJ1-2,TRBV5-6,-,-,CASSLDRKRGYTF,TGTGCCAGCAGCTTGGACAGGAAACGCGGCTACACCTTC
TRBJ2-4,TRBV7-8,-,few,CASSVDYAADIQYF,TGTGCCAGCAGCGTGGACTACGCAGCGGACATTCAGTACTTC
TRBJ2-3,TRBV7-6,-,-,CASSLVGQGLTDTQYF,TGTGCCAGCAGCTTAGTCGGGCAGGGGTTGACAGATACGCAGTATTTT
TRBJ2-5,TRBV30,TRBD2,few,CAWSVMSGAQETQYF,TGTGCCTGGAGTGTAATGAGCGGGGCGCAAGAGACCCAGTACTTC
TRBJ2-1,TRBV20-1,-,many,CSARVGSGYNEQFF,TGCAGTGCTAGAGTCGGGAGCGGGTACAATGAGCAGTTCTTC
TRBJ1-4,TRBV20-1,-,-,CSAGLGREKLFF,TGCAGTGCTGGCCTAGGTCGCGAAAAACTGTTTTTT
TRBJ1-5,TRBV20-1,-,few,CSAVPGHPNQPQHF,TGCAGTGCAGTCCCGGGACACCCGAATCAGCCCCAGCATTTT
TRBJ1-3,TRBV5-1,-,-,CASSLAPGGAGNTIYF,TGCGCCAGCAGCTTGGCCCCCGGGGGTGCTGGAAACACCATATATTTT
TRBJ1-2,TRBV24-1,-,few,CATSDSGTANYGYTF,TGTGCCACCAGTGATTCGGGGACTGCTAACTATGGCTACACCTTC
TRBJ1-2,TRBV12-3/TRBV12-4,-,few,CASSLAQGLIRGYTF,TGTGCCAGCAGTTTAGCGCAGGGCCTGATAAGGGGCTACACCTTC
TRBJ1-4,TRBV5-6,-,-,CASSLIAESNEKLFF,TGTGCCAGCAGCTTGATCGCAGAATCTAATGAAAAACTGTTTTTT
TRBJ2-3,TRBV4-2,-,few,CASSQDLGLTTDTQYF,TGTGCCAGCAGCCAAGATTTAGGCTTAACTACAGATACGCAGTATTTT
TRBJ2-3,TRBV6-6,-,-,CASSYSSADTQYF,TGTGCCAGCAGTTACTCGAGCGCAGATACGCAGTATTTT